This is a list of T cell receptor beta chains from one sample in a study of CD8+ T cells in alopecia areata. Clones were sequenced by immunoSEQ multiplex PCR, and TCRdb holds only the in-frame ones, with some missing. The table lists approximately 120,000 clones, around 48% of them singletons, with roughly a tenth in the top ten. The specimen sequenced was NKG2D-low CD8+ T cells sorted from blood. Every receptor here comes from a human donor with alopecia areata. The CDR3 runs from the conserved cysteine through the conserved F or W. D genes are given only for firm matches. Clone size is given for some rows only: seen once, a few or many times, or a class if the clone is expanded.

size: few; D: .; V: TRBV28; J: TRBJ1-1; DNA: TGTGCCAGCAAGGAGACAGGGAACACTGAAGCTTTCTTT; CDR3: CASKETGNTEAFF
size: few; D: .; V: TRBV6-5; J: TRBJ2-7; DNA: TGTGCCAGCAGTCCCGGACTGGGCTCCTACGAGCAGTACTTC; CDR3: CASSPGLGSYEQYF
size: .; D: .; V: TRBV14; J: TRBJ2-1; DNA: TGTGCCAGCAATCCCGGAACGAGCTCCTACAATGAGCAGTTCTTC; CDR3: CASNPGTSSYNEQFF
size: .; D: TRBD1; V: TRBV27; J: TRBJ1-1; DNA: TGTGCCAGCAGTTCTAATGCAGGGGGGTTCACTGAAGCTTTCTTT; CDR3: CASSSNAGGFTEAFF
size: .; D: .; V: TRBV2; J: TRBJ2-5; DNA: TGTGCCAGCAGCTCATCGGAGGGGTCAGAGACCCAGTACTTC; CDR3: CASSSSEGSETQYF
size: few; D: .; V: TRBV7-9; J: TRBJ2-7; DNA: TGTGCCGGCCCGCCCGGGGATGGGGGGCTAGAGGACGAGCAGTACTTC; CDR3: CAGPPGDGGLEDEQYF
size: .; D: .; V: TRBV7-9; J: TRBJ2-7; DNA: TGTGCCAGCAGCTTAAAAGGCTACGAGCAGTACTTC; CDR3: CASSLKGYEQYF
size: .; D: .; V: TRBV6-1; J: TRBJ2-5; DNA: TGTGCCAGCAGTGGGGAATCGCAAGAGACCCAGTACTTC; CDR3: CASSGESQETQYF
size: few; D: .; V: TRBV29-1; J: TRBJ2-7; DNA: TGCAGCGGCAGGGTAGGCCACGAGCAGTACTTC; CDR3: CSGRVGHEQYF
size: .; D: .; V: TRBV6-5; J: TRBJ1-1; DNA: TGTGCCAGCAGTTCCCCGACTGAAGCTTTCTTT; CDR3: CASSSPTEAFF
size: few; D: .; V: TRBV29-1; J: TRBJ2-7; DNA: TGCAGCGTTGAACGAGGGGGGAGGTCCTACGAGCAGTACTTC; CDR3: CSVERGGRSYEQYF
size: few; D: .; V: TRBV29-1; J: TRBJ2-3; DNA: TGCAGCGTTGAAGACCACGAACTGGATAGGTGGTATTTT; CDR3: CSVEDHELDRWYF
size: few; D: .; V: TRBV13; J: TRBJ2-2; DNA: TGTGCCAGCAGCTCAGAGAACACCGGGGAGCTGTTTTTT; CDR3: CASSSENTGELFF
size: .; D: TRBD1; V: TRBV29-1; J: TRBJ2-2; DNA: TGCAGCCATCCGGGACAGTACACCGGGGAGCTGTTTTTT; CDR3: CSHPGQYTGELFF
size: .; D: .; V: TRBV20-1; J: TRBJ2-7; DNA: TGCAGTGCGCACACCGGACTAGAGCAGTACTTC; CDR3: CSAHTGLEQYF
size: .; D: .; V: TRBV29-1; J: TRBJ2-2; DNA: TGCAGCGCAGGGTTCACGAATTTCACCGGGGAGCTGTTTTTT; CDR3: CSAGFTNFTGELFF
size: .; D: .; V: TRBV29-1; J: TRBJ2-2; DNA: TGCAGCGTTGAACAGCGTGGCGGGGAGCTGTTTTTT; CDR3: CSVEQRGGELFF
size: .; D: TRBD1; V: TRBV29-1; J: TRBJ2-7; DNA: TGCAGCGTTGAAGGTCGGACAGGGAGCTCCTACGAGCAGTACTTC; CDR3: CSVEGRTGSSYEQYF
size: .; D: .; V: TRBV27; J: TRBJ2-3; DNA: TGTGCCAGCAGTTCCCCCGGAGGGCGAGATACGCAGTATTTT; CDR3: CASSSPGGRDTQYF
size: few; D: .; V: TRBV29-1; J: TRBJ2-2; DNA: TGCAGCGTTGGTCGGGCAGGGGACACCGGGGAGCTGTTTTTT; CDR3: CSVGRAGDTGELFF
size: .; D: .; V: TRBV29-1; J: TRBJ2-7; DNA: TGCAGCGTTGAAGATCAGTGGGGTTACGAGCAGTACTTC; CDR3: CSVEDQWGYEQYF
size: few; D: .; V: TRBV29-1; J: TRBJ2-1; DNA: TGCAGCGTCCGACCTATATCCTACAATGAGCAGTTCTTC; CDR3: CSVRPISYNEQFF
size: .; D: .; V: TRBV29-1; J: TRBJ2-3; DNA: TGCAGCGCCGGACAGTCTAGCACAGATACGCAGTATTTT; CDR3: CSAGQSSTDTQYF
size: few; D: TRBD1; V: TRBV2; J: TRBJ2-7; DNA: TGTGCACATGGTGGGACAGGAAGATACGAGCAGTACTTC; CDR3: CAHGGTGRYEQYF
size: few; D: TRBD1; V: TRBV7-9; J: TRBJ2-7; DNA: TGTGCCAGCAGCGAAACAGGGGCGACCTACGAGCAGTACTTC; CDR3: CASSETGATYEQYF
size: few; D: TRBD2; V: TRBV29-1; J: TRBJ2-3; DNA: TGCAGCGTTGGGGGGGGATACACAGATACGCAGTATTTT; CDR3: CSVGGGYTDTQYF
size: few; D: .; V: TRBV9; J: TRBJ2-3; DNA: TGTGCCAGCAGCCTCACAGATACGCAGTATTTT; CDR3: CASSLTDTQYF
size: few; D: TRBD1; V: TRBV28; J: TRBJ2-7; DNA: TGTGCCAGCAGTTTATTGGGGACAGACGAGCAGTACTTC; CDR3: CASSLLGTDEQYF
size: few; D: .; V: TRBV7-9; J: TRBJ1-2; DNA: TGTGCCAGTAGCGAAGGTAGAGGAGGTGGGGGCTACACCTTC; CDR3: CASSEGRGGGGYTF
size: few; D: .; V: TRBV19; J: TRBJ2-7; DNA: TGTGCCAGTAGCTTTGGACGTAGCTACGAGCAGTACTTC; CDR3: CASSFGRSYEQYF
size: few; D: .; V: TRBV29-1; J: TRBJ2-2; DNA: TGCAGCGTTGAAGATTCCGGGCAGGGGACCGGGGAGCTGTTTTTT; CDR3: CSVEDSGQGTGELFF
size: .; D: TRBD1; V: TRBV29-1; J: TRBJ1-1; DNA: TGCAGCGTCGAGGACAGGGTTAGGACTGAAGCTTTCTTT; CDR3: CSVEDRVRTEAFF
size: .; D: .; V: TRBV30; J: TRBJ2-1; DNA: TGTGCCTGGAGCCAGAATGAGCAGTTCTTC; CDR3: CAWSQNEQFF
size: .; D: TRBD2; V: TRBV27; J: TRBJ2-2; DNA: TGTGCCAGCAGTTCAGGGACTAGCGGGAGCGAGCTGTTTTTT; CDR3: CASSSGTSGSELFF
size: .; D: TRBD2; V: TRBV4-1; J: TRBJ2-3; DNA: TGCGCCAGCAGCCGTTCCCCTGGGAGGGCAGATACGCAGTATTTT; CDR3: CASSRSPGRADTQYF
size: .; D: TRBD1; V: TRBV29-1; J: TRBJ1-2; DNA: TGCAGCGTTGAGATCCCTGCGGACAGGGGGCACGGCTACACCTTC; CDR3: CSVEIPADRGHGYTF
size: .; D: .; V: TRBV5-1; J: TRBJ2-2; DNA: TGCGCCAGCAGCTCCGGGTGGCAGGGAGTGGCCGGGGAGCTGTTTTTT; CDR3: CASSSGWQGVAGELFF
size: .; D: .; V: TRBV11-2; J: TRBJ1-1; DNA: TGTGCCAGCAGCTTGTATCAGGGGAACACTGAAGCTTTCTTT; CDR3: CASSLYQGNTEAFF
size: .; D: .; V: TRBV20-1; J: TRBJ2-5; DNA: TGCAGTCAACAAGAGACCCAGTACTTC; CDR3: CSQQETQYF
size: few; D: .; V: TRBV29-1; J: TRBJ2-3; DNA: TGCAGCGTTGAGAGGGATCTTAGCACAGATACGCAGTATTTT; CDR3: CSVERDLSTDTQYF